The clone carrying this T cell receptor (beta chain) has a count of ten or more. The antigen is unknown. V shed 1 base and J shed 3 bases, with 7 bases lying between them. CDR1 is SGHRS, CDR2 YFSETQ, per germline. The CDR3 covers 14 residues. What was amplified from RNA transcripts were TCR beta CDR3 regions. Primed by the HTBI set, a first-round RT-PCR was run on the TCR CDR3. A single record per CDR3 protein comes from TCRdb applying MiXCR to the multiplex PCR reads. The table has around 500,000 distinct CDR3 sequences, 22% seen once. The sample is drawn from a study of T cells in Graves' hyperthyroidism and ophthalmopathy. Study as a whole: Initial diagnosis, before any treatment, was when peripheral blood was collected.

Study findings and constraints: Most thyroid clonotypes expanded above 0.001 were also detected in blood. From stable hyperthyroidism, ophthalmopathy was set apart by a 13 V-J model.

Uncontrolled infection, other autoimmune disease, pregnancy or lactation led to exclusion. Sample: blood. The rearrangement links TRBV5-1 to TRBJ2-2; D is possibly TRBD1 (6 bases). The TCR was taken from a woman in her 70s with Graves' ophthalmopathy. CDR3 protein: CASSLTGYTGELFF. In DNA form, the CDR3 reads TGCGCCAGCAGCTTGACAGGGTACACCGGGGAGCTGTTTTTT.